The 18 T cell receptor beta chains listed next were all sequenced from one sample in a study of CD8 T cells in Susac syndrome. An input of roughly 0.5 to 1 ug of RNA was subjected to reverse transcription using random hexamers. Via MiXCR, TCRdb re-called the immunoSEQ multiplex PCR reads, giving one row per CDR3 protein. The sample yields hundreds of thousands of distinct CDR3 sequences, around 91% seen once. Sequencing was performed on CD8+ T cells from PBMCs. The receptors shown here come from a human donor with multiple sclerosis.

This clonotype was counted once. The V and J genes are TRBV12-3 or TRBV12-4 and TRBJ2-3; no clear D. The CDR3 covers 13 residues. V was trimmed by 5 bases and J by 6 bases, leaving 12 bases between them. CDR3 nucleotides: TGTGCCAGCAGTAGACTTCTAGGCGATACGCAGTATTTT. Protein product: CASSRLLGDTQYF.

The table lists this clonotype with a count of one. The chain couples TRBV20-1 to TRBJ2-1; TRBD2 aligns across 9 bases. The CDR3 is 14 amino acids. V lost 5 bases, J lost 3 bases, and 5 bases stayed unmatched. Germline assignment: CDR1 DFQATT and CDR2 SNEGSKA (reference sequence). The CDR3 loop reads CSAHKRGVYNEQFF. The CDR3 nucleotides are TGCAGTGCTCACAAGCGGGGGGTCTACAATGAGCAGTTCTTC.

A few counts support this clonotype. Here the CDR3 reads CASSYSETQYF. The CDR3 DNA follows: TGTGCCAGCAGTTACTCTGAGACCCAGTACTTC. The rearrangement links TRBV6-6 to TRBJ2-5, with D uncertain. Trimming shortened V by 0 bases and J by 5 bases, and 1 base separated the two germline ends. CDR3 length equals 11 residues. The germline gives CDR1 MNHNY, CDR2 SVGAGI (reference sequence).

V is TRBV25-1 and J is TRBJ2-1; D is possibly TRBD1 (5 bases). The CDR3 runs to 15 residues. Germline V lookup: CDR1 MGHDK, CDR2 SYGVNS. V lost 5 bases to trimming and J lost 1 base, with 12 bases between them. The DNA for the CDR3 is TGTGCCAGCAGTTGGGCCCAGGGTTCCTACAATGAGCAGTTCTTC. Translating it yields CASSWAQGSYNEQFF.

The chain joins TRBV19 to TRBJ2-1; 15 nucleotides agree with TRBD2. Trimming took 3 bases from V and 4 from J; bases not matched to a gene: 7. The CDR3 is 18 residues long. Germline V gene data show CDR1 as LNHDA and CDR2 as SQIVND (reference sequence). Written as DNA, the CDR3 is TGTGCCAGTAGTATCGGACTAGCGGGGGGGCCGCGGTACAATGAGCAGTTCTTC. It encodes CASSIGLAGGPRYNEQFF.

The sample holds one count of this clonotype. In nucleotides, the CDR3 is TGTGCCAGTGGTCGGGCGACAGGCCTGGGGGCCAAAAACATTCAGTACTTC. This encodes CASGRATGLGAKNIQYF. The genes are TRBV28 and TRBJ2-4, with D possibly being TRBD1 (6 bases). V was shortened by 9 bases and J by 1 base, with 22 bases between the two germline ends. Germline lookup yields CDR1 MDHEN and CDR2 SYDVKM. This CDR3 has 17 amino acids.

The CDR3 loop is CASSLGDISYNEQFF. The CDR3 nucleotides are TGTGCCAGCAGTTTAGGGGACATCTCCTACAATGAGCAGTTCTTC. The genes are TRBV28 and TRBJ2-1; D may be TRBD1 (6 bases). Germline V CDR1 and CDR2: MDHEN, SYDVKM. The CDR3 runs 15 residues. Trimming cost V 2 bases and J 0 bases, with 8 bases left between them.

This rearrangement joins TRBV12-3 or TRBV12-4 to TRBJ1-5; no clear D gene. This CDR3 is 14 amino acids long. Trimming pared 4 bases from V and 3 bases from J, leaving 10 bases between. CDR3 protein: CASSSDGANQPQHF. CDR3 bases: TGTGCCAGCAGTTCGGACGGAGCCAATCAGCCCCAGCATTTT.

The CDR3 nucleotides read TGTGCCAGCAGTTTACGGTCAGGGGATGGAAACACCATATATTTT. This translates into CASSLRSGDGNTIYF. The gene calls are TRBV28 and TRBJ1-3; possible D gene TRBD1, 6 bases. In germline, CDR1 is MDHEN, CDR2 SYDVKM. This CDR3 region has 15 residues. The V end was cut by 2 bases, the J end by 3 bases, with 11 bases between.

The V gene is TRBV19, the J gene TRBJ1-1; 7 positions agree with TRBD1. The CDR3 extends over 15 amino acids. The germline V gene encodes CDR1 LNHDA and CDR2 SQIVND (reference sequence). V shed 0 bases and J 3 bases; nucleotides not matched to a gene: 4. CDR3: CASSIDSQGDTEAFF. The CDR3 DNA reads as TGTGCCAGTAGTATAGATTCCCAGGGGGACACTGAAGCTTTCTTT.

This chain uses TRBV6-5 with TRBJ2-5, with D possibly matching TRBD1 (5 bases). In germline, CDR1 is MNHEY, CDR2 SVGAGI. Trimming pared 2 bases from V and 0 bases from J, leaving 16 bases between. The CDR3 totals 17 residues. The CDR3 is CASSYTPGNPYQETQYF. For the CDR3, the DNA is TGTGCCAGCAGTTACACCCCAGGGAACCCGTACCAAGAGACCCAGTACTTC.

The chain joins TRBV20-1 to TRBJ1-5; 11 bases are shared with TRBD1. CDR3 length: 15 residues. The V and J ends lost 6 bases and 6 bases, in that order; junction bases with no gene match: 10. CDR1 and CDR2 from the germline V gene are DFQATT and SNEGSKA (reference sequence). The CDR3 nucleotides are TGCAGTGCCACTCCCGGACAGGGGGCATTTCAGCCCCAGCATTTT. Its protein is CSATPGQGAFQPQHF.

The rearrangement links TRBV15 to TRBJ2-6; 8 bases match TRBD2. With 3 bases clipped from V and 4 bases from J, the junction kept 11 bases outside the gene matches. Looked up from germline, CDR1 is LNHNV and CDR2 is YYDKDF (reference sequence). This CDR3 spans 18 amino acids. CDR3 amino acids: CATSSPSGGSKGANVLTF. The CDR3 DNA reads as TGTGCCACCAGCAGTCCCTCGGGAGGGTCGAAAGGGGCCAACGTCCTGACTTTC. Complete variable domain (other parts from reference TRBV15 and TRBJ2-6): DAMVIQNPRYQVTQFGKPVTLSCSQTLNHNVMYWYQQKSSQAPKLLFHYYDKDFNNEADTPDNFQSRRPNTSFCFLDIRSPGLGDTAMYLCATSSPSGGSKGANVLTFGAGSRLTVL.

The rearrangement uses TRBV7-8 and TRBJ2-7, with 10 bases identical to TRBD2. CDR3 length: 15 amino acids. CDR1 and CDR2 from the germline V gene are SGHVS and FQNEAQ. V shed 5 bases and J 3 bases; nucleotides not matched to a gene: 7. The CDR3, as DNA: TGTGCCAGCAGCGCAGTGTTAGCGGGGGGCTACGAGCAGTACTTC. Its translation: CASSAVLAGGYEQYF. The full variable domain, with the rest looked up from reference TRBV7-8 and TRBJ2-7, is GAGVSQSPRYKVAKRGQDVALRCDPISGHVSLFWYQQALGQGPEFLTYFQNEAQLDKSGLPSDRFFAERPEGSVSTLKIQRTQQEDSAVYLCASSAVLAGGYEQYFGPGTRLTVT.

The chain carries TRBV28 and TRBJ2-1, with a weak D call TRBD1 (6 bases). Germline values: CDR1 MDHEN, CDR2 SYDVKM. This CDR3 spans 15 amino acids. Trimming pared 5 bases from V and 0 bases from J, leaving 11 bases between. In DNA form, the CDR3 reads TGTGCCAGCAGTCCAAGGGGGAGCTCCTACAATGAGCAGTTCTTC. This sequence encodes CASSPRGSSYNEQFF.

The J gene is TRBJ2-5, the V gene TRBV4-1; weak D call: TRBD2 (5 bases). Germline V gives CDR1 MGHRA, CDR2 YSYEKL. CDR3 length equals 14 residues. The ends were cut back, 1 base at V and 5 bases at J, with 11 bases in the middle. CDR3 nucleotides: TGCGCCAGCAGCCAAGTGAGCGGCAGCGAGACCCAGTACTTC. It codes for CASSQVSGSETQYF.

The V call is TRBV12-3 or TRBV12-4, the J call TRBJ1-3; D uncertain. The V end was cut by 2 bases, the J end by 4 bases, with 21 bases between. This CDR3 contains 18 residues. The CDR3 protein is CASSLRWWQPKEGNTIYF. CDR3 in DNA: TGTGCCAGCAGTTTACGTTGGTGGCAGCCGAAGGAAGGAAACACCATATATTTT.

The genes are TRBV12-3 or TRBV12-4 and TRBJ2-2; either TRBD1 or TRBD2 may fit D (5 bases each). V was trimmed by 3 bases and J by 0 bases, leaving 11 bases between them. This CDR3 is 16 amino acids long. The chain's CDR3 is CASSFFGTTNTGELFF. In DNA, the CDR3 is TGTGCCAGCAGTTTCTTCGGGACCACGAACACCGGGGAGCTGTTTTTT.